Below, 21 T cell receptor beta chains from the same sample are listed, as sequenced in a study of T-cell memory formation after mild COVID-19. TCRdb ran MiXCR on the 5' RACE reads and lists one entry per CDR3 protein. The data show 190,000 or so distinct CDR3 sequences, about a fifth seen once. Sequenced input: PBMCs or a T cell subset sorted from them (not recorded which). The receptors were gathered from an adult woman who had mild COVID-19 (a few samples of this study predate the infection). Cell type and time point are not known.

The J gene is TRBJ2-3, the V gene TRBV24-1; possibly TRBD2 for D (6 bases). The CDR3 is 15 amino acids. Germline loops: CDR1 KGHDR, CDR2 SFDVKD. V lost 4 bases and J lost 3, with 13 bases in between. CDR3 sequence (DNA): TGTGCCACCAGTGAGACCGGGACTGCTACAGATACGCAGTATTTT. The encoded protein is CATSETGTATDTQYF.

The chain joins TRBV6-2 or TRBV6-3 to TRBJ2-7; no reliable D call. Trimming took 0 bases from V and 3 from J, leaving 6 bases between them. CDR3 length: 13 amino acids. Germline CDR1 is MNHEY and CDR2 is SVGEGT. The CDR3 spells CASSYSRRYEQYF. Here the CDR3 DNA reads TGTGCCAGCAGTTACTCGAGACGCTACGAGCAGTACTTC.

This chain links TRBV2 with TRBJ2-1; perhaps D is TRBD1 or TRBD2 (5 bases each). V lost 7 bases to trimming and J lost 4 bases, with 20 bases between them. CDR1 SNHLY and CDR2 FYNNEI come from the germline V gene. The CDR3 contains 16 residues. DNA for the CDR3: TGTGCCAGCAAGCTATGGGACGCCCAGGCATACAATGAGCAGTTCTTC. Residues: CASKLWDAQAYNEQFF.

The chain links TRBV24-1 to TRBJ2-1; D is unresolved. CDR3 size: 16 residues. Per the germline V gene, CDR1 is KGHDR and CDR2 is SFDVKD. V lost 0 bases, J lost 10 bases, and 18 bases lay in between. In DNA, the CDR3 is TGTGCCACCAGTGATTTGCTACCCTCGGGCGCCAGCGAGCAGTTCTTC. It encodes CATSDLLPSGASEQFF.

In this sample, this clonotype turned up many times. The chain joins TRBV4-3 to TRBJ2-1; TRBD2 matches at 8 bases. There are 15 residues in the CDR3. Germline assignment: CDR1 LGHNA and CDR2 YSLEER. V was pared by 0 bases and J by 4 bases, with 2 bases of the junction left unmatched. Here the CDR3 DNA reads TGCGCCAGCAGCCAAGAGCGGGAGGTATACAATGAGCAGTTCTTC. It is translated as CASSQEREVYNEQFF.

The sample holds many counts of this clonotype. The gene calls are TRBV7-7 and TRBJ2-7, with D perhaps TRBD1 (6 bases). The ends were cut back, 1 base at V and 0 bases at J, with 10 bases in the middle. Looked up from germline, CDR1 is SSHAT and CDR2 is FNYEAQ (reference sequence). This CDR3 is 15 amino acids long. This chain's CDR3 is CASSLGPGDSYEQYF. DNA for the CDR3: TGTGCCAGCAGCTTAGGTCCAGGGGACTCCTACGAGCAGTACTTC.

The J gene is TRBJ2-1, the V gene TRBV24-1; 11 bases are a match to TRBD1. After removal of 3 bases from V and 9 bases from J, the junction contained 6 bases not matched to a gene. Germline V gives CDR1 KGHDR, CDR2 SFDVKD. This CDR3 is built from 15 residues. CDR3 nucleotides: TGTGCCACCAGTGATCCCGGACAGGGGGCTCTTGAGCAGTTCTTC. Encoded protein: CATSDPGQGALEQFF.

This clonotype was seen only a few times. The V and J genes are TRBV4-3 and TRBJ2-3, with 9 bases identical to TRBD2. The length of the CDR3 is 15 residues. CDR1 and CDR2 from the germline V gene are LGHNA and YSLEER. The V and J ends lost 3 bases and 5 bases, in that order; junction bases with no gene match: 6. CDR3 DNA: TGCGCCAGCAGCCAGGCGGGAGGGCCCGTAGATACGCAGTATTTT. Its translation: CASSQAGGPVDTQYF.

The sample holds a few counts of this clonotype. The chain recombines TRBV11-2 with TRBJ2-1; the match to TRBD2 covers 7 bases. CDR1 is SGHAT, CDR2 FQNNGV, per germline. The CDR3 is 14 amino acids. The V and J ends lost 5 bases and 4 bases, in that order; junction bases with no gene match: 5. Written as DNA, the CDR3 is TGTGCCAGCAGCCAGCCGCGGGAGTACAATGAGCAGTTCTTC. Translated: CASSQPREYNEQFF.

This chain links TRBV27 with TRBJ1-5, with D perhaps TRBD1 (5 bases). The V end was cut by 3 bases, the J end by 4 bases, with 16 bases between. The germline gives CDR1 MNHEY, CDR2 SMNVEV (reference sequence). The CDR3 is made up of 16 amino acids. The CDR3 is CASSFGAEAFNQPQHF. CDR3 sequence (DNA): TGTGCCAGCAGTTTCGGGGCCGAGGCTTTTAATCAGCCCCAGCATTTT.

The CDR3 region is CASSLWAPAYEQYF. Here the CDR3 DNA reads TGTGCCAGCAGTTTATGGGCACCGGCCTACGAGCAGTACTTC. The genes are TRBV28 and TRBJ2-7; no reliable D call. Germline assignment: CDR1 MDHEN and CDR2 SYDVKM. CDR3 length: 14 amino acids. V lost 0 bases and J 2 bases, leaving 8 bases between the germline ends.

J is TRBJ2-7 and V is TRBV5-1; D is unresolved. Deletions cut 0 bases from V and 2 bases from J, with 12 bases between. This CDR3 spans 15 amino acids. In germline, CDR1 is SGHRS, CDR2 YFSETQ. The CDR3: CASSLDSPTTYEQYF. DNA for the CDR3: TGCGCCAGCAGCTTGGACAGCCCCACAACCTACGAGCAGTACTTC.

The table lists this clonotype with a few counts. V usage is TRBV4-3 and J usage is TRBJ1-1, with TRBD1 as a possible D gene (5 bases). Trimming took 1 base from V and 5 from J, leaving 14 bases between them. The germline CDR1 and CDR2 sequences are LGHNA and YSLEER. The CDR3 extends over 15 amino acids. This CDR3 reads CASSQAAAGWTEAFF. The CDR3 nucleotides are TGCGCCAGCAGCCAAGCGGCGGCAGGGTGGACTGAAGCTTTCTTT.

The J gene is TRBJ1-1, the V gene TRBV29-1, with no clear D. This CDR3 has 14 amino acids. Germline V CDR1 and CDR2: SQVTM, ANQGSEA. V was cut by 0 bases and J by 4 bases, with 12 bases left in between. CDR3 sequence reads: CSVEDAGKTTEAFF. DNA of the CDR3: TGCAGCGTTGAAGACGCAGGTAAGACCACTGAAGCTTTCTTT.

This chain's CDR3 is CASSLSSGGADNEQFF. In nucleotides, the CDR3 is TGTGCCAGCAGCTTATCTAGCGGGGGGGCTGACAATGAGCAGTTCTTC. The rearrangement links TRBV7-9 to TRBJ2-1, with TRBD2 matching over 12 bases. Germline CDR1 is SEHNR and CDR2 is FQNEAQ (reference sequence). The CDR3 sequence is 16 residues long. Trimming took 2 bases from V and 5 from J; bases not matched to a gene: 4.

This clonotype came up a few times. The chain combines TRBV7-8 with TRBJ2-7, with D possibly TRBD1 on 6 matching bases. CDR3 length equals 16 residues. Trimming removed 5 bases from V and 0 bases from J, with 17 bases in between. Germline V gene sequence: CDR1 SGHVS, CDR2 FQNEAQ. CDR3 in DNA: TGTGCCAGCAGCCCTCTGGTTCAGGGGAGCTCCTACGAGCAGTACTTC. It specifies CASSPLVQGSSYEQYF.

This clonotype was seen more than once but under ten times. The gene calls are TRBV20-1 and TRBJ2-7; 7 positions agree with TRBD2. Per germline, CDR1 DFQATT and CDR2 SNEGSKA (reference sequence). J lost 7 bases, V lost 6 bases, and 6 bases had no gene match. CDR3 size: 11 residues. This chain's CDR3 is CSAREAGEQYF. CDR3 in DNA: TGCAGTGCCAGGGAAGCGGGAGAGCAGTACTTC.

This clonotype has a single count. In DNA form, the CDR3 reads TGTGCCAGCAGCCAGGTTCTTGTGCCAGGGGGCGTCGACTATGGCTACACCTTC. The encoded protein is CASSQVLVPGGVDYGYTF. The V and J genes are TRBV14 and TRBJ1-2; 8 bases agree with TRBD1. CDR1 is SGHDN and CDR2 is FVKESK in the germline V gene. With 3 bases clipped from V and 3 bases from J, the junction kept 15 bases outside the gene matches. The CDR3 extends over 18 amino acids.

This clonotype was counted a few times. The chain has TRBV29-1 and TRBJ2-7; 8 bases fit TRBD1. The CDR3 sequence is 14 residues long. The germline V gene has CDR1 SQVTM and CDR2 ANQGSEA. With 4 bases clipped from V and 0 bases from J, the junction kept 5 bases outside the gene matches. As DNA, the CDR3 is TGCAGCGTTGCCGGACAGGGTAGCTCCTACGAGCAGTACTTC. Protein sequence: CSVAGQGSSYEQYF.

This clonotype was seen ten or more times. The chain links TRBV7-9 to TRBJ2-3; D ambiguous. Germline V gene data show CDR1 as SEHNR and CDR2 as FQNEAQ (reference sequence). The CDR3 runs to 13 residues. V shed 3 bases and J shed 1 base, with 5 bases lying between them. The CDR3 loop reads CASSFSGTDTQYF. CDR3 nucleotide sequence: TGTGCCAGCAGCTTCTCCGGCACAGATACGCAGTATTTT.

In its sample, this clonotype is medium-sized. The gene calls are TRBV12-3 or TRBV12-4 and TRBJ2-1; TRBD2 agrees at 9 bases. J gave up 3 bases and V 4 bases, and 19 bases lay outside the gene matches. The CDR3 has 20 amino acids. Here the CDR3 reads CASSSHSGGTLYKVYNEQFF. DNA of the CDR3: TGTGCCAGCAGTTCACATAGCGGGGGTACACTATATAAAGTCTACAATGAGCAGTTCTTC.